A single sample gave rise to the 20 T cell receptor beta chains below, sequenced in a study of T cell clonality in common variable immunodeficiency. Using immunoSEQ multiplex PCR, the repertoire was profiled, and TCRdb retains in-frame clones only, with some absent. The sample presents more than 30,000 clones, none singletons. Sequencing input: peripheral blood mononuclear cells. Every receptor here comes from a person between 18 and 75 years old in good health.

This clone came up many times. Sequencing ends 3 residues short of the CDR3 end; the germline J gene provides the rest. V is TRBV5-1 and J is TRBJ2-2; 13 nucleotides line up with TRBD2. Germline trimming cut 4 bases from V and 5 bases from J; bases unmatched to any gene: 5. The CDR3 runs 16 residues. Germline-derived CDR1 and CDR2 are SGHRS and YFSETQ. CDR3 amino acids: CASSRTSGSRTGELFF. CDR3 DNA, as far as it was read: TGCGCCAGCAGCAGGACTAGCGGGAGCCGTACCGGGGAG.

This clone was seen ten or more times. The read gets to within 3 residues of the CDR3 end, and the germline J gene fills in the rest. This sequence joins TRBV20-1 and TRBJ2-1; D not resolved. CDR1 and CDR2 (germline): DFQATT, SNEGSKA (reference sequence). V gave up 5 bases and J gave up 0 bases, with 11 bases separating them. The CDR3 is 14 residues long. The CDR3 loop is CSAHRASSYNEQFF. CDR3 DNA (partial): TGCAGTGCTCACCGCGCGAGCTCCTACAATGAG.

This clone was picked up many times. Read coverage stops 3 residues before the CDR3 terminus; the germline J gene supplies the remainder. V and J are TRBV12-3 or TRBV12-4 and TRBJ1-1; D not certain. V was cut by 6 bases and J by 3 bases, with 11 bases left in between. The CDR3 has 13 amino acids. CDR3 in amino acids: CASSPRYYTEAFF. The covered CDR3 bases are TGTGCCAGCAGCCCCCGATACTACACTGAA.

This clone was counted many times. The missing CDR3 end, 3 residues past where the read stops, is filled in from the germline J gene. The chain links TRBV15 to TRBJ2-2, with TRBD2 as a possible D gene (6 bases). This CDR3 is built from 17 residues. In germline, CDR1 is LNHNV, CDR2 YYDKDF (reference sequence). Trimming cost V 4 bases and J 1 base, with 16 bases left between them. CDR3 sequence: CATSTQLGGKNTGELFF. The CDR3 DNA, read in part, is TGTGCCACCAGCACCCAGCTTGGCGGGAAGAACACCGGGGAG.

This clone was found many times. The missing CDR3 end, 3 residues past where the read stops, is filled in from the germline J gene. The gene calls are TRBV19 and TRBJ2-4, with 10 nucleotides matching TRBD2. In germline, CDR1 is LNHDA, CDR2 SQIVND (reference sequence). Trimming at V came to 5 bases and at J to 7 bases, leaving 11 bases not matched to a gene. The length of the CDR3 is 16 residues. CDR3 DNA, as far as it was read: TGTGCCAGTAGTGACCTTCGTAGCGGGAGGAGGAACATT. Protein: CASSDLRSGRRNI. The entire CDR3 protein reads CASSDLRSGRRNIQYF.

This clone has at least ten counts. The read ends 3 residues early relative to the CDR3; the germline J gene fills the gap. The chain carries TRBV5-1 and TRBJ2-1; D uncertain. Trimming removed 4 bases from V and 5 bases from J, with 13 bases in between. The CDR3 length is 14 residues. Looked up from germline, CDR1 is SGHRS and CDR2 is YFSETQ. The CDR3 reads CASSPMNINNEQFF. The CDR3 DNA, read in part, is TGCGCCAGCAGCCCAATGAACATTAACAATGAG.

This clone was seen repeatedly, ten times or more. The read terminates 3 residues before the CDR3 end, so the remaining end is supplied by the germline J gene. The chain links TRBV3-1 (or the pseudogene TRBV3-2) to TRBJ1-5; a weak D match, TRBD1 (5 bases). Trimming removed 1 base from V and 5 bases from J, with 6 bases in between. The CDR3 length is 13 residues. Germline assignment: CDR1 LGHDT and CDR2 YNNKEL (reference sequence). CDR3 DNA, as far as it was read: TGTGCCAGCAGCCAAGCCAGGGATCAGCCC. Its protein product is CASSQARDQP. Given in full, the CDR3 is CASSQARDQPQHF.

This clone was picked up many times. The CDR3 goes on 3 residues after the read ends, and that part is filled in from the germline J gene. The V call is TRBV10-3, the J call TRBJ1-1; 12 nucleotides align to TRBD1. The CDR3 has 14 amino acids. Per the germline V gene, CDR1 is ENHRY and CDR2 is SYGVKD. The V gene end was trimmed by 7 bases and the J gene end by 3 bases; junction bases not matched to a gene: 3. The part of the CDR3 DNA that was read is TGTGCCATCAAGGGACAGGGGGCCTACACTGAA. This encodes CAIKGQGAYTE. The whole CDR3 is CAIKGQGAYTEAFF.

There are many counts of this clone. The read comes to an end 3 residues before the CDR3 does, leaving the germline J gene to fill in the end. J is TRBJ2-7 and V is TRBV7-9; D gene uncertain. Trimming removed 4 bases at V and 3 bases at J, with 10 bases between. Per the germline V gene, CDR1 is SEHNR and CDR2 is FQNEAQ (reference sequence). There are 13 residues in the CDR3. The DNA read from the CDR3 is TGTGCCAGCAGCTACGCGACAAACTACGAG. It encodes CASSYATNYE. In full, the CDR3 reads CASSYATNYEQYF.

This clone was recorded at least ten times. The DNA ends 3 residues before the CDR3 does, and the rest of the CDR3 is filled in from the germline J gene. The chain has TRBV7-2 and TRBJ2-5; 9 bases line up with TRBD2. Germline V lookup: CDR1 SGHTA, CDR2 FQGNSA. There are 14 residues in the CDR3. V trimming: 5 bases; J trimming: 4 bases; junction bases outside the gene matches: 5. CDR3 amino acids: CASSPSAGGETQYF. CDR3 DNA, as far as it was read: TGTGCCAGCAGCCCGTCAGCGGGAGGAGAGACC.

This clone has a count of ten or more. The CDR3 end lies 3 residues beyond the end of the read and is filled in from the germline J gene. This rearrangement joins TRBV20-1 to TRBJ2-5, with D unresolved. V gave up 6 bases and J gave up 1 base, with 9 bases separating them. The CDR3 contains 12 residues. Germline V gives CDR1 DFQATT, CDR2 SNEGSKA (reference sequence). The part of the CDR3 DNA that was read is TGCAGTGCGGCGACACGCCAAGAGACC. It yields the protein CSAATRQET. The entire CDR3 protein reads CSAATRQETQYF.

Ten or more counts support this clone. Relative to the germline gene, one junction end is altered; a read error may explain this. The CDR3 is cut off 3 residues early in the read; its end comes from the germline J gene. The chain carries TRBV4-2 and TRBJ2-7; 8 bases line up with TRBD2. CDR3 size: 16 residues. CDR1 is LGHNA, CDR2 YNFKEQ, per germline. The DNA read from the CDR3 is TGCGCCAGCAGCCAGGCCCTGGCGGGAGGCTACTACGAG. Protein: CASSQALAGGYYE. The whole CDR3 region reads CASSQALAGGYYEQYF.

This clone was recorded many times. Read data end 3 residues before the CDR3 end; the end is taken from the germline J gene. The chain has TRBV2 and TRBJ2-1; 7 positions agree with TRBD2. Germline V gene data show CDR1 as SNHLY and CDR2 as FYNNEI. The CDR3 is 15 residues long. V was pared by 2 bases and J by 6 bases, with 7 bases of the junction left unmatched. The sequenced CDR3 bases are TGTGCCAGCAGTGAATGGGCTAGCGGCTTCAATGAG. Its translation is CASSEWASGFNE. The CDR3, in full, reads CASSEWASGFNEQFF. The whole variable domain, filled in from reference TRBV2 and TRBJ2-1, reads EPEVTQTPSHQVTQMGQEVILRCVPISNHLYFYWYRQILGQKVEFLVSFYNNEISEKSEIFDDQFSVERPDGSNFTLKIRSTKLEDSAMYFCASSEWASGFNEQFFGPGTRLTVL.

Many counts were recorded for this clone. The read ends 3 residues before the CDR3 terminus; that terminus is restored from the germline J gene. The genes are TRBV4-1 and TRBJ1-6; TRBD1 is a possible D gene (5 bases). This CDR3 contains 16 residues. Per the germline V gene, CDR1 is MGHRA and CDR2 is YSYEKL. V was pared by 5 bases and J by 0 bases, with 11 bases between. CDR3 residues: CASSSRESSYNSPLHF. The CDR3 bases that were read are TGCGCCAGCAGCAGCAGGGAGAGCTCCTATAATTCACCC.

This clone occurred many times. The read ends 3 residues shy of where the CDR3 ends; the end is completed using the germline J gene. The chain links TRBV29-1 to TRBJ2-5; 10 bases are a match to TRBD1. Germline V CDR1 and CDR2: SQVTM, ANQGSEA. This CDR3 comprises 14 residues. The V gene end was trimmed by 7 bases and the J gene end by 4 bases; junction bases not matched to a gene: 9. CDR3 in amino acids: CSAHPGQGRETQYF. Partial CDR3 DNA: TGCAGCGCACACCCGGGACAGGGGAGAGAGACC. Combining the CDR3 with reference TRBV29-1 and TRBJ2-5 gives the whole variable domain SAVISQKPSRDICQRGTSLTIQCQVDSQVTMMFWYRQQPGQSLTLIATANQGSEATYESGFVIDKFPISRPNLTFSTLTVSNMSPEDSSIYLCSAHPGQGRETQYFGPGTRLLVL.

This clone came up many times. The CDR3 end lies 3 residues beyond the end of the read and is filled in from the germline J gene. V usage is TRBV5-1 and J usage is TRBJ2-5; 10 bases agree with TRBD1. The length of the CDR3 is 15 residues. V was pared by 3 bases and J by 5 bases, with 7 bases of the junction left unmatched. The V gene's germline CDR1 is SGHRS and CDR2 YFSETQ. The sequenced CDR3 bases are TGCGCCAGCAGCTCGGCCGGGACAGGGGCGGAGACC. Translated, it gives CASSSAGTGAET. The CDR3 in its entirety is CASSSAGTGAETQYF.

This clone was seen repeatedly, ten times or more. The read comes to an end 3 residues before the CDR3 does, leaving the germline J gene to fill in the end. The rearrangement joins TRBV6-2 or TRBV6-3 to TRBJ1-2; possibly TRBD1 for D (5 bases). Germline V gene data show CDR1 as MNHEY and CDR2 as SVGEGT. The CDR3 has 12 amino acids. The CDR3 spells CASSIRERGYTF. CDR3 DNA (partial): TGTGCCAGCAGTATCAGGGAACGCGGC.

This clone was counted many times. The read gets to within 3 residues of the CDR3 end, and the germline J gene fills in the rest. The V gene is TRBV7-9, the J gene TRBJ2-2, with 9 bases that match TRBD1. CDR3 length: 15 residues. In germline, CDR1 is SEHNR, CDR2 FQNEAQ (reference sequence). The junction had 2 bases not matched to a gene; V was cut back by 1 base and J by 5 bases. Here the CDR3 reads CASSLGQGETGELFF. CDR3 bases read: TGTGCCAGCAGCTTAGGACAGGGGGAAACCGGGGAG.

This clone was recorded at least ten times. The read finishes 3 residues shy of the CDR3 end, and the germline J gene is used to complete it. The genes are TRBV2 and TRBJ1-1; the D is unclear. Trimming shortened V by 5 bases and J by 0 bases, and 16 bases separated the two germline ends. The germline gives CDR1 SNHLY, CDR2 FYNNEI. The CDR3 totals 16 residues. The CDR3 reads CASSSSRAGVNTEAFF. CDR3 DNA (partial): TGTGCCAGCAGTTCTTCCCGCGCGGGAGTGAACACTGAA.

This clone was seen repeatedly, ten times or more. The CDR3 goes on 3 residues after the read ends, and that part is filled in from the germline J gene. The chain couples TRBV6-2 or TRBV6-3 to TRBJ1-6; possible D gene TRBD1, 5 bases. V gave up 2 bases and J gave up 9 bases, with 8 bases separating them. CDR3 size: 13 residues. CDR1 and CDR2 from the germline V gene are MNHEY and SVGEGT. CDR3 bases read: TGTGCCAGCAGTTACCTCGGGGGTTCACCC. Translated, it gives CASSYLGGSP. The whole CDR3 sequence reads CASSYLGGSPLHF.